The 31 T cell receptor beta chains presented below share a single source sample, sequenced in a study of T-cell memory formation after mild COVID-19. In TCRdb, the 5' RACE reads were re-called with MiXCR into one record per CDR3 protein. Among about 110,000 distinct CDR3 sequences listed, approximately 22% were seen once. The sequenced sample was PBMCs or a T cell subset sorted from them (not recorded which). These receptors all come from a man between 18 and 29 years old who had mild COVID-19 (a few samples of this study predate the infection). Cell type and time point are not known.

There are a few counts of this clonotype. The chain has TRBV12-3 or TRBV12-4 and TRBJ2-7; no clear D gene. This CDR3 is built from 15 residues. The germline V and J ends were trimmed by 3 bases and 3 bases, with 15 bases remaining between them. CDR3 DNA sequence: TGTGCCAGCAGTTTGACCGGGTCCCCCGACTACGAGCAGTACTTC. Its translation: CASSLTGSPDYEQYF.

This clonotype was detected only a few times. The J gene is TRBJ1-6, the V gene TRBV6-6; 7 bases are a match to TRBD1. The V gene's germline CDR1 is MNHNY and CDR2 SVGAGI (reference sequence). The CDR3 totals 16 residues. The V gene end was trimmed by 6 bases and the J gene end by 0 bases; junction bases not matched to a gene: 5. The CDR3 loop is CASSSGQSSYNSPLHF. In DNA form, the CDR3 reads TGTGCCAGCAGCTCGGGACAGAGCTCCTATAATTCACCCCTCCACTTT.

The gene calls are TRBV12-3 or TRBV12-4 and TRBJ1-5, with a possible D match to TRBD1 (6 bases). The V end was cut by 8 bases, the J end by 4 bases, with 21 bases between. The CDR3 consists of 16 residues. CDR3 DNA sequence: TGTGCCAGCTCCCCTGAAGTAGCAGGGGTAAATCAGCCCCAGCATTTT. Translation gives CASSPEVAGVNQPQHF.

J is TRBJ2-7 and V is TRBV10-3; TRBD1 matches 9 bases. Germline CDR1 reads ENHRY; CDR2 reads SYGVKD. This CDR3 contains 14 residues. Germline trimming cut 6 bases from V and 5 bases from J; bases unmatched to any gene: 8. The CDR3 nucleotides are TGTGCCATCAGCCCCGGGACAGGGCTCGACGAGCAGTACTTC. The encoded protein is CAISPGTGLDEQYF.

This clonotype came up once. The chain has TRBV7-9 and TRBJ1-1; D uncertain. The CDR3 is 13 residues long. CDR1 is SEHNR, CDR2 FQNEAQ, per germline (reference sequence). Trimming took off 7 bases at V and 5 bases at J, with 14 bases between the two ends. The CDR3 nucleotides are TGTGCCAGCACCCCCGGCGGGAGGACTGAAGCTTTCTTT. The encoded protein is CASTPGGRTEAFF.

The V and J genes are TRBV27 and TRBJ1-4; D gene unclear. The CDR3 length is 15 residues. Germline assignment: CDR1 MNHEY and CDR2 SMNVEV (reference sequence). V was pared by 2 bases and J by 0 bases, with 7 bases between. CDR3: CASSLGGTTNEKLFF. The DNA for the CDR3 is TGTGCCAGCAGTTTAGGCGGGACAACTAATGAAAAACTGTTTTTT.

This chain connects TRBV4-1 to TRBJ1-2, with unresolved D. Trimming pared 5 bases from V and 4 bases from J, leaving 8 bases between. The CDR3 runs 12 residues. CDR1 is MGHRA and CDR2 is YSYEKL in the germline V gene. Written as DNA, the CDR3 is TGCGCCAGCAGCGATTACGCCTATGGCTACACCTTC. Amino acid sequence: CASSDYAYGYTF.

V is TRBV27 and J is TRBJ2-5; tentatively, D is TRBD1 (5 bases). V lost 0 bases to trimming and J lost 5 bases, with 10 bases between them. The CDR3 runs to 14 residues. Germline assignment: CDR1 MNHEY and CDR2 SMNVEV (reference sequence). The CDR3 protein is CASSLSGAHETQYF. CDR3 DNA: TGTGCCAGCAGTTTATCAGGGGCCCACGAGACCCAGTACTTC.

This clonotype was recorded a few times. The chain joins TRBV9 to TRBJ2-3; D assignment may be TRBD1 or TRBD2 (5 bases each). The V gene lost 2 bases and the J gene lost 6 bases, with 13 bases spanning the gap. The CDR3 is 14 residues long. The germline CDR1 and CDR2 sequences are SGDLS and YYNGEE. The CDR3 protein is CASSVWGTGDTQYF. DNA for the CDR3: TGTGCCAGCAGCGTCTGGGGGACCGGGGATACGCAGTATTTT. Full variable domain (remainder filled in from reference TRBV9 and TRBJ2-3): DSGVTQTPKHLITATGQRVTLRCSPRSGDLSVYWYQQSLDQGLQFLIQYYNGEERAKGNILERFSAQQFPDLHSELNLSSLELGDSALYFCASSVWGTGDTQYFGPGTRLTVL.

This clonotype was observed a few times. The chain combines TRBV6-2 or TRBV6-3 with TRBJ2-7; D perhaps matches TRBD1 (6 bases). V lost 5 bases to trimming and J lost 5 bases, with 16 bases between them. Germline V gene lookup returns CDR1 MNHEY and CDR2 SVGEGT. This CDR3 region has 14 residues. The CDR3 region has the DNA TGTGCCAGCAGTCCCCTGACGGACAGTGACGAGCAGTACGTC. Residues: CASSPLTDSDEQYV.

This clonotype has a handful of counts. The genes are TRBV15 and TRBJ2-3; the match to TRBD2 covers 8 bases. Germline trimming cut 6 bases from V and 3 bases from J; bases unmatched to any gene: 8. CDR3 length: 15 residues. Per germline, CDR1 LNHNV and CDR2 YYDKDF (reference sequence). This CDR3 is CATSISGEVTDTQYF. Here the CDR3 DNA reads TGTGCCACCAGTATTAGCGGGGAGGTTACAGATACGCAGTATTTT.

This clonotype turned up a few times. The chain couples TRBV27 to TRBJ2-3; D is unresolved. CDR1 and CDR2 (germline): MNHEY, SMNVEV (reference sequence). Trimming took 6 bases from V and 1 from J, leaving 8 bases between them. The CDR3 contains 13 residues. The CDR3 spells CASRQPRTDTQYF. The DNA for the CDR3 is TGTGCCAGCAGACAACCTCGCACAGATACGCAGTATTTT.

The chain joins TRBV7-9 to TRBJ1-1; D unresolved. The CDR3 spans 16 residues. Deletions cut 4 bases from V and 0 bases from J, with 15 bases between. Germline V gene sequence: CDR1 SEHNR, CDR2 FQNEAQ (reference sequence). In DNA, the CDR3 is TGTGCCAGCAGCTCTAGTTTGGGCAGCCTGAACACTGAAGCTTTCTTT. This translates into CASSSSLGSLNTEAFF.

This clonotype was seen only once. The chain uses TRBV18 and TRBJ2-1; D is perhaps TRBD1 (6 bases). The CDR3 has 15 residues. Germline-derived CDR1 and CDR2 are KGHSH and LQKENI. Trimming took off 3 bases at V and 0 bases at J, with 9 bases between the two ends. Here the CDR3 DNA reads TGTGCCAGCTCACCCACAGGGTTCTCCTACAATGAGCAGTTCTTC. Its protein product is CASSPTGFSYNEQFF.

This clonotype was counted ten times or more. The rearrangement joins TRBV10-2 to TRBJ2-7, with D unclear. The V end was cut by 3 bases, the J end by 6 bases, with 6 bases between. CDR1 is WSHSY, CDR2 SAAADI, per germline. The CDR3 covers 11 residues. The CDR3: CASSEGSEQYV. CDR3 bases: TGCGCCAGCAGTGAAGGTAGCGAGCAGTACGTC.

This chain connects TRBV7-2 to TRBJ1-5; 8 bases are a match to TRBD1. Germline V gives CDR1 SGHTA, CDR2 FQGNSA. V shed 5 bases and J 7 bases; nucleotides not matched to a gene: 10. CDR3 length equals 15 residues. This chain's CDR3 is CASSKGDWTGQPQHF. Here the CDR3 DNA reads TGTGCCAGCAGCAAGGGGGATTGGACAGGGCAGCCCCAGCATTTT.

The chain links TRBV4-2 to TRBJ2-7; D is ambiguous. Germline CDR1 and CDR2: LGHNA and YNFKEQ. With 4 bases removed from V and 5 bases from J, the gap between germline ends came to 9 bases. The CDR3 totals 12 residues. This CDR3 reads CASSPGDNEQYF. CDR3 DNA: TGTGCCAGCAGCCCTGGGGATAACGAGCAGTACTTC.

This chain connects TRBV30 to TRBJ1-2, with TRBD1 matching over 9 bases. The V and J ends lost 0 bases and 8 bases, in that order; junction bases with no gene match: 4. The CDR3 length is 13 residues. Germline V gene sequence: CDR1 GTSNPN, CDR2 SVGIG (reference sequence). CDR3 amino acids: CAWSVRTGVGYTF. The DNA of the CDR3 is TGTGCCTGGAGTGTCAGGACAGGGGTAGGCTACACCTTC. Full variable domain (rest looked up from reference TRBV30 and TRBJ1-2): SQTIHQWPATLVQPVGSPLSLECTVEGTSNPNLYWYRQAAGRGLQLLFYSVGIGQISSEVPQNLSASRPQDRQFILSSKKLLLSDSGFYLCAWSVRTGVGYTFGSGTRLTVV.

This rearrangement joins TRBV5-1 to TRBJ1-1, with a possible D match to TRBD1 (5 bases). With 4 bases removed from V and 6 bases from J, the gap between germline ends came to 16 bases. The CDR3 runs 14 residues. Germline V gene lookup returns CDR1 SGHRS and CDR2 YFSETQ. The CDR3 region has the DNA TGCGCCAGCAGCCTGGGGGGACCTCCTTCTGAAGCTTTCTTT. Residues: CASSLGGPPSEAFF.

This clonotype has a handful of counts. V gene TRBV6-5 combines with J gene TRBJ2-5; either TRBD1 or TRBD2 may fit D (6 bases each). Trimming stripped 2 bases from V and 4 bases from J, with 8 bases between. The CDR3 consists of 13 residues. Germline assignment: CDR1 MNHEY and CDR2 SVGAGI. CDR3 amino acids: CASSYGGGETQYF. CDR3 nucleotides: TGTGCCAGCAGTTACGGAGGGGGAGAGACCCAGTACTTC.

This clonotype showed up just a few times. The J gene is TRBJ1-2, the V gene TRBV6-5, with unresolved D. CDR1 is MNHEY, CDR2 SVGAGI, per germline. Trimming pared 5 bases from V and 3 bases from J, leaving 10 bases between. The CDR3 covers 13 residues. CDR3: CASSDGLYYGYTF. CDR3 coding DNA: TGTGCCAGCAGTGACGGGTTGTACTATGGCTACACCTTC.

This chain links TRBV20-1 with TRBJ2-7; TRBD1 aligns across 7 bases. This CDR3 spans 13 amino acids. Germline V lookup: CDR1 DFQATT, CDR2 SNEGSKA (reference sequence). J was trimmed by 3 bases and V by 4 bases; bases with no gene match: 6. CDR3 region: CSAIPDRFYEQYV. Here the CDR3 DNA reads TGCAGTGCTATACCGGACAGGTTCTACGAGCAGTACGTC.

This clonotype was found a few times. The chain uses TRBV27 and TRBJ2-7, with 10 bases fitting TRBD2. Trimming removed 10 bases from V and 2 bases from J; junction bases left unmatched: 11. Per the germline V gene, CDR1 is MNHEY and CDR2 is SMNVEV (reference sequence). The CDR3 sequence is 15 residues long. As DNA, the CDR3 is TGTGCCACCACAGGGGGGCTAGCGGGGGCCTACGAGCAGTACGTC. The encoded protein is CATTGGLAGAYEQYV.

The rearrangement links TRBV7-9 to TRBJ2-5, with 7 bases fitting TRBD1. Germline V CDR1 and CDR2: SEHNR, FQNEAQ (reference sequence). This CDR3 has 14 residues. J lost 1 base, V lost 5 bases, and 4 bases had no gene match. DNA of the CDR3: TGTGCCAGCAGCCCGCGGACAGGCCAAGAGACCCAGTACTTC. Protein sequence: CASSPRTGQETQYF. Together with reference TRBV7-9 and TRBJ2-5, the CDR3 gives the full variable domain: DTGVSQNPRHKITKRGQNVTFRCDPISEHNRLYWYRQTLGQGPEFLTYFQNEAQLEKSRLLSDRFSAERPKGSFSTLEIQRTEQGDSAMYLCASSPRTGQETQYFGPGTRLLVL.

The DNA for the CDR3 is TGTGCCAGTACAAAGGGGAGAATCGATGAAGCTTTCTTT. It specifies CASTKGRIDEAFF. The chain recombines TRBV19 with TRBJ1-1; TRBD1 might be the D (5 bases). CDR1 and CDR2 from the germline V gene are LNHDA and SQIVND (reference sequence). The CDR3 covers 13 residues. The V end was cut by 7 bases, the J end by 7 bases, with 16 bases between.

V and J are TRBV6-6 and TRBJ2-7; D unclear. V was trimmed by 4 bases and J by 4 bases, leaving 8 bases between them. This CDR3 spans 12 amino acids. CDR1 and CDR2 from the germline V gene are MNHNY and SVGAGI (reference sequence). CDR3 protein: CASSSLRYEQYV. In DNA, the CDR3 is TGTGCCAGCAGTTCCCTACGATACGAGCAGTACGTC.

This clonotype was detected many times. The CDR3 bases are TGCAGTGCTAGAGGGGGTGGAGTAGCTTTCTTT. Protein sequence: CSARGGGVAFF. The chain combines TRBV20-1 with TRBJ1-1; D unresolved. V gave up 1 base and J gave up 10 bases, with 10 bases separating them. Germline lookup yields CDR1 DFQATT and CDR2 SNEGSKA (reference sequence). The CDR3 extends over 11 amino acids.

The chain joins TRBV15 to TRBJ1-2; perhaps TRBD1 as D (5 bases). CDR3 length: 12 residues. Germline assignment: CDR1 LNHNV and CDR2 YYDKDF (reference sequence). V dropped 1 base and J dropped 10 bases, with 10 bases sitting between them. This CDR3 reads CATSRAGRDYTF. The CDR3 bases are TGTGCCACCAGCAGAGCGGGCAGGGACTACACCTTC. Using reference TRBV15 and TRBJ1-2 for the parts outside the CDR3, the full variable domain is DAMVIQNPRYQVTQFGKPVTLSCSQTLNHNVMYWYQQKSSQAPKLLFHYYDKDFNNEADTPDNFQSRRPNTSFCFLDIRSPGLGDTAMYLCATSRAGRDYTFGSGTRLTVV.

This chain uses TRBV27 with TRBJ2-3, with D maybe TRBD2 (5 bases). The CDR3 extends over 15 amino acids. Trimming stripped 2 bases from V and 6 bases from J, with 15 bases between. The germline V gene encodes CDR1 MNHEY and CDR2 SMNVEV (reference sequence). The CDR3 DNA follows: TGTGCCAGCAGTTTAGTTGGCCTAGCAACCGATACGCAGTATTTT. Translation: CASSLVGLATDTQYF.

The chain has TRBV10-3 and TRBJ2-5, with TRBD2 matching 9 bases. There are 15 residues in the CDR3. The V segment lost 3 bases and the J segment 4 bases; nucleotides outside the gene matches: 6. Per the germline V gene, CDR1 is ENHRY and CDR2 is SYGVKD. CDR3 sequence: CAISDPAGGLETQYF. The DNA of the CDR3 is TGTGCCATCAGTGATCCAGCGGGGGGCCTAGAGACCCAGTACTTC.

The chain is built from TRBV5-1 and TRBJ2-3; 7 bases match TRBD1. Germline V lookup: CDR1 SGHRS, CDR2 YFSETQ. The V and J ends lost 0 bases and 0 bases, in that order; junction bases with no gene match: 1. The CDR3 contains 15 residues. The CDR3 loop is CASSLEGASTDTQYF. CDR3 nucleotide sequence: TGCGCCAGCAGCTTGGAGGGGGCTAGCACAGATACGCAGTATTTT.